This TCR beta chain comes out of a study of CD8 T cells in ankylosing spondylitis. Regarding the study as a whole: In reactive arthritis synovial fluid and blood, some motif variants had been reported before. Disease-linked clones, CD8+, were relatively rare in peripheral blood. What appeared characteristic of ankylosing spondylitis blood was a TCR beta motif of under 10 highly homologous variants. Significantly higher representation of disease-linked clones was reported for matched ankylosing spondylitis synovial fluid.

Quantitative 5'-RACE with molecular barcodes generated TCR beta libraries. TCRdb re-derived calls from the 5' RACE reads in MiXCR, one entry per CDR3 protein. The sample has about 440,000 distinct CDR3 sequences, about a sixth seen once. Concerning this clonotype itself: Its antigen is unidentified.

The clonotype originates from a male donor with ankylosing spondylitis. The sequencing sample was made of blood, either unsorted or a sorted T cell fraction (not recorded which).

The CDR3 spells CASSSGDKRNEQFF. CDR3 in DNA: TGTGCCAGCAGTTCCGGGGACAAGCGAAATGAGCAGTTCTTC. The chain joins TRBV6-5 to TRBJ2-1; possibly TRBD1 for D (6 bases). V was trimmed by 4 bases and J by 7 bases, leaving 14 bases between them. CDR3 length equals 14 residues. Germline V gene sequence: CDR1 MNHEY, CDR2 SVGAGI.